These T cell receptor beta chains were read from a single sample in a study of metastatic and nonmetastatic thyroid tumors. TCRdb re-called the PCR reads via MiXCR. The sample records tens of thousands of clones, about 20% being singletons. What was sequenced was blood. The receptors stem from a female donor with papillary thyroid cancer or a benign thyroid nodule (not recorded which). Some clones in this sample may be carry-over from other donors' samples. Both conserved end residues are part of each CDR3. Fields, in order: D gene, J gene, V gene, clone size, CDR3 protein, CDR3 DNA. A D gene is named only where the DNA matches it firmly. The size field is filled for only some rows; it gives once, few, many or a size class.

D gene: TRBD2
J gene: TRBJ2-5
V gene: TRBV20-1
clone size: many
CDR3 protein: CSATRGYQETQYF
CDR3 DNA: TGCAGTGCCACGCGGGGGTACCAAGAGACCCAGTACTTC

D gene: TRBD1
J gene: TRBJ1-6
V gene: TRBV6-1
clone size: few
CDR3 protein: CASSASGTGVTIGNSPLHF
CDR3 DNA: TGTGCCAGCAGTGCCTCCGGGACAGGGGTCACGATCGGCAATTCACCCCTCCACTTT

D gene: .
J gene: TRBJ2-7
V gene: TRBV5-4
clone size: many
CDR3 protein: CASSLGAGAPTEQYF
CDR3 DNA: TGTGCCAGCAGCTTGGGTGCCGGGGCACCAACCGAGCAGTACTTC

D gene: .
J gene: TRBJ2-5
V gene: TRBV6-2/TRBV6-3
clone size: many
CDR3 protein: CASSYNSEDSETQYF
CDR3 DNA: TGTGCCAGCAGTTACAACTCCGAGGACTCAGAGACCCAGTACTTC

D gene: .
J gene: TRBJ2-2
V gene: TRBV2
clone size: many
CDR3 protein: CASSESRESMKNTGELFF
CDR3 DNA: TGTGCCAGCAGTGAAAGTAGGGAGAGTATGAAAAACACCGGGGAGCTGTTTTTT

D gene: .
J gene: TRBJ1-4
V gene: TRBV5-5
clone size: few
CDR3 protein: CASSFWGGNEKLFF
CDR3 DNA: TGTGCCAGCAGCTTTTGGGGGGGTAATGAAAAACTGTTTTTT

D gene: .
J gene: TRBJ2-7
V gene: TRBV6-1
clone size: .
CDR3 protein: CASISAGSPYEQYF
CDR3 DNA: TGTGCCAGCATCTCCGCCGGGTCCCCTTACGAGCAGTACTTC

D gene: .
J gene: TRBJ2-6
V gene: TRBV20-1
clone size: once
CDR3 protein: CSARDHTVSGSNVLTF
CDR3 DNA: TGCAGTGCTAGAGACCACACAGTGTCTGGGTCCAACGTCCTGACTTTC

D gene: TRBD2
J gene: TRBJ2-7
V gene: TRBV6-1
clone size: .
CDR3 protein: CASRNPAGGGQQYF
CDR3 DNA: TGTGCCAGCAGGAATCCAGCGGGGGGCGGCCAGCAGTACTTC

D gene: .
J gene: TRBJ1-5
V gene: TRBV10-3
clone size: many
CDR3 protein: CAISDNNQPQHF
CDR3 DNA: TGTGCCATCAGTGATAACAATCAGCCCCAGCATTTT

D gene: .
J gene: TRBJ1-1
V gene: TRBV2
clone size: few
CDR3 protein: CASSDIGGNTEAFF
CDR3 DNA: TGTGCCAGCAGTGACATAGGGGGTAACACTGAAGCTTTCTTT

D gene: TRBD2
J gene: TRBJ2-6
V gene: TRBV4-2
clone size: many
CDR3 protein: CASSGSGLAGGAGANVLTF
CDR3 DNA: TGTGCCAGCAGCGGATCAGGACTAGCGGGAGGTGCTGGGGCCAACGTCCTGACTTTC

D gene: .
J gene: TRBJ2-5
V gene: TRBV20-1
clone size: many
CDR3 protein: CSARTGRDPKETQYF
CDR3 DNA: TGCAGTGCTAGAACCGGCCGGGACCCGAAAGAGACCCAGTACTTC

D gene: TRBD1
J gene: TRBJ1-1
V gene: TRBV6-1
clone size: few
CDR3 protein: CASNTGTVDAEAFF
CDR3 DNA: TGTGCCAGCAACACCGGGACAGTTGACGCTGAAGCTTTCTTT

D gene: TRBD2
J gene: TRBJ2-5
V gene: TRBV5-1
clone size: many
CDR3 protein: CASSQRLAGGGETQYF
CDR3 DNA: TGCGCCAGCAGCCAACGTTTGGCGGGAGGCGGGGAGACCCAGTACTTC

D gene: .
J gene: TRBJ1-1
V gene: TRBV18
clone size: .
CDR3 protein: CASSPQAVRNEDFF
CDR3 DNA: TGTGCCAGCTCACCACAGGCAGTGAGAAATGAAGATTTCTTT

D gene: TRBD2
J gene: TRBJ2-3
V gene: TRBV5-1
clone size: few
CDR3 protein: CASSSGTGRDDTQYF
CDR3 DNA: TGCGCCAGCAGCTCGGGGACCGGGAGGGATGATACGCAGTATTTT

D gene: TRBD1
J gene: TRBJ2-7
V gene: TRBV5-1
clone size: .
CDR3 protein: CASSTSGQGLTYEQYF
CDR3 DNA: TGCGCCAGCAGCACCTCGGGACAGGGGTTAACCTACGAGCAGTACTTC

D gene: TRBD1
J gene: TRBJ2-1
V gene: TRBV28
clone size: few
CDR3 protein: CASSKLWDSSTIAHKKFF
CDR3 DNA: TGTGCCAGCAGTAAGCTCTGGGACAGCTCCACCATCGCCCATAAGAAGTTCTTC

D gene: TRBD2
J gene: TRBJ2-1
V gene: TRBV5-5
clone size: many
CDR3 protein: CASSLWRLAGAGEQFF
CDR3 DNA: TGTGCCAGCAGCTTGTGGAGACTAGCGGGCGCGGGTGAGCAGTTCTTC

D gene: .
J gene: TRBJ2-5
V gene: TRBV6-1
clone size: few
CDR3 protein: CASSCVGRNQETQYF
CDR3 DNA: TGTGCCAGCAGTTGCGTGGGACGGAACCAAGAGACCCAGTACTTC

D gene: .
J gene: TRBJ1-1
V gene: TRBV12-3/TRBV12-4
clone size: .
CDR3 protein: CASSLREGTEAFF
CDR3 DNA: TGTGCCAGCAGTTTAAGGGAGGGCACTGAAGCTTTCTTT

D gene: .
J gene: TRBJ2-7
V gene: TRBV19
clone size: many
CDR3 protein: CASSIIGGGGYEQYF
CDR3 DNA: TGTGCCAGTAGTATAATTGGAGGAGGCGGCTACGAGCAGTACTTC

D gene: .
J gene: TRBJ2-1
V gene: TRBV7-8
clone size: many
CDR3 protein: CASSYWDGDEQFF
CDR3 DNA: TGTGCCAGCAGCTATTGGGACGGGGATGAGCAGTTCTTC

D gene: .
J gene: TRBJ2-2
V gene: TRBV7-2
clone size: many
CDR3 protein: CASSLAVTNTGELFF
CDR3 DNA: TGTGCCAGCAGCTTAGCAGTTACGAACACCGGGGAGCTGTTTTTT

D gene: .
J gene: TRBJ2-1
V gene: TRBV4-2
clone size: many
CDR3 protein: CASSQDIGSGSYNEQFF
CDR3 DNA: TGTGCCAGCAGCCAAGATATTGGAAGCGGATCATACAATGAGCAGTTCTTC

D gene: .
J gene: TRBJ2-3
V gene: TRBV3-1
clone size: many
CDR3 protein: CASSQGVAASDTQYF
CDR3 DNA: TGTGCCAGCAGCCAAGGGGTAGCGGCCTCAGATACGCAGTATTTT

D gene: .
J gene: TRBJ1-6
V gene: TRBV30
clone size: .
CDR3 protein: CACTVPGTVTHSPLHF
CDR3 DNA: TGTGCCTGCACTGTGCCAGGGACCGTGACTCATTCACCCCTCCACTTT

D gene: TRBD1
J gene: TRBJ1-5
V gene: TRBV20-1
clone size: many
CDR3 protein: CSARDRKGGGQPQHF
CDR3 DNA: TGCAGTGCTAGAGATCGGAAAGGGGGCGGACAGCCCCAGCATTTT

D gene: TRBD2
J gene: TRBJ2-1
V gene: TRBV11-1
clone size: .
CDR3 protein: CASSERRTSGGLGEQFF
CDR3 DNA: TGTGCCAGCAGCGAGCGAAGGACTAGCGGGGGGTTAGGTGAGCAGTTCTTC

D gene: TRBD1
J gene: TRBJ2-5
V gene: TRBV28
clone size: few
CDR3 protein: CASSPGQLYQETQYF
CDR3 DNA: TGTGCCAGCAGTCCGGGACAGCTGTACCAAGAGACCCAGTACTTC

D gene: TRBD2
J gene: TRBJ2-2
V gene: TRBV5-1
clone size: .
CDR3 protein: CASIPRPGGNTWELFF
CDR3 DNA: TGCGCCAGCATTCCTCGTCCGGGAGGGAACACCTGGGAGCTGTTTTTT

D gene: TRBD1
J gene: TRBJ1-1
V gene: TRBV19
clone size: many
CDR3 protein: CASRDRVRNTEAFF
CDR3 DNA: TGTGCCAGCCGGGACAGGGTCAGGAACACTGAAGCTTTCTTT

D gene: .
J gene: TRBJ1-5
V gene: TRBV5-6
clone size: many
CDR3 protein: CASSLALGASNQPQHF
CDR3 DNA: TGTGCCAGCAGCTTGGCCTTAGGGGCTAGCAATCAGCCCCAGCATTTT

D gene: TRBD2
J gene: TRBJ2-2
V gene: TRBV12-3/TRBV12-4
clone size: few
CDR3 protein: CASTNERGVNTCELFF
CDR3 DNA: TGTGCCAGCACCAATGAGCGGGGGGTAAACACCTGTGAGCTGTTTTTT

D gene: .
J gene: TRBJ1-6
V gene: TRBV6-1
clone size: .
CDR3 protein: CASTADYNSPLHF
CDR3 DNA: TGTGCCAGCACGGCGGATTATAATTCACCCCTCCACTTT

D gene: .
J gene: TRBJ1-2
V gene: TRBV7-7
clone size: .
CDR3 protein: CASSRGGLDGYTF
CDR3 DNA: TGTGCTAGCTCCAGAGGCGGTCTGGACGGCTACACCTTC

D gene: .
J gene: TRBJ2-1
V gene: TRBV20-1
clone size: many
CDR3 protein: CSAQFDEQFF
CDR3 DNA: TGCAGTGCTCAGTTCGATGAGCAGTTCTTC

D gene: .
J gene: TRBJ2-2
V gene: TRBV12-3/TRBV12-4
clone size: large
CDR3 protein: CASSPQAYTGELFF
CDR3 DNA: TGTGCCAGCAGTCCTCAAGCCTACACCGGGGAGCTGTTTTTT

D gene: .
J gene: TRBJ2-1
V gene: TRBV5-1
clone size: many
CDR3 protein: CASSLEQSSYNEQFF
CDR3 DNA: TGCGCCAGCAGCTTGGAACAGAGCTCCTACAATGAGCAGTTCTTC